These 27 T cell receptor beta chains share one sample of origin, sequenced in a study of Graves' ophthalmopathy and Graves' hyperthyroidism. As the template, RNA transcripts were used to amplify TCR beta CDR3 regions. HTBI primers were employed in first-round RT-PCR, then a second-round multiplex PCR followed. MiXCR, run by TCRdb on the multiplex PCR reads, gives a single entry per CDR3 protein. The data contain a few hundred thousand distinct CDR3 sequences, approximately 37% of them singletons. The material sequenced was peripheral blood or thyroid tissue (not recorded which). These receptors came from an adult man with Graves' hyperthyroidism.

CDR3 coding DNA: TGTGCCAGCAGTTTATCATCCGGAAGTGGCTACACCTTC. It specifies CASSLSSGSGYTF. J is TRBJ1-2 and V is TRBV27; D not resolved. There are 13 residues in the CDR3. Looked up from germline, CDR1 is MNHEY and CDR2 is SMNVEV (reference sequence). V was pared by 0 bases and J by 7 bases, with 9 bases between.

The chain employs TRBV3-1 and TRBJ1-1, with a tentative D call TRBD1 (5 bases). Trimming took off 6 bases at V and 2 bases at J, with 13 bases between the two ends. The CDR3 covers 14 residues. Germline V gives CDR1 LGHDT, CDR2 YNNKEL (reference sequence). CDR3 bases: TGTGCCAGCAGACACATGGGGCAAAACACTGAAGCTTTCTTT. Protein product: CASRHMGQNTEAFF.

The sample holds a few counts of this clonotype. This chain links TRBV7-9 with TRBJ1-4; TRBD1 matches at 7 bases. Germline assignment: CDR1 SEHNR and CDR2 FQNEAQ (reference sequence). The CDR3 is 15 residues long. The V and J ends lost 1 base and 8 bases, in that order; junction bases with no gene match: 7. For the CDR3, the DNA is TGTGCCAGCAGCTTAGTATTACAGGGGAACGAAAAACTGTTTTTT. Translating it yields CASSLVLQGNEKLFF.

This clonotype was observed many times. The chain employs TRBV10-2 and TRBJ2-5, with 7 bases that match TRBD2. The V gene end was trimmed by 3 bases and the J gene end by 7 bases; junction bases not matched to a gene: 17. CDR3 length equals 17 residues. Germline values: CDR1 WSHSY, CDR2 SAAADI. DNA for the CDR3: TGCGCCAGCAGTGAAAGGGGTGGCGCGGGAGTCAGAGGGACCCAGTACTTC. Translating gives CASSERGGAGVRGTQYF.

The chain is built from TRBV7-9 and TRBJ1-5; D might be TRBD2 (6 bases). With the DNA end fitting TRBJ2-3 better, the J assignment may be wrong. The CDR3 consists of 15 residues. The germline CDR1 and CDR2 sequences are SEHNR and FQNEAQ (reference sequence). The CDR3 sequence is CASSLGSGSGGTQYF. Here the CDR3 DNA reads TGTGCCAGCAGCTTAGGGTCCGGGAGCGGAGGTACGCAGTATTTT.

In this sample, this clonotype turned up many times. The rearrangement joins TRBV20-1 to TRBJ2-7; possible D gene TRBD2, 6 bases. Trimming removed 0 bases at V and 4 bases at J, with 19 bases between. CDR3 length: 16 amino acids. Germline loops: CDR1 DFQATT, CDR2 SNEGSKA (reference sequence). CDR3 region: CSARDRPRRGHYEQYF. The CDR3 DNA is TGCAGTGCTAGAGACAGACCTAGGAGGGGTCATTACGAGCAGTACTTC.

This clonotype was observed many times. The chain links TRBV7-6 to TRBJ2-7; TRBD2 matches 9 bases. This CDR3 comprises 13 residues. V lost 8 bases to trimming and J lost 7 bases; unmatched junction nucleotides: 9. Germline assignment: CDR1 SGHVS and CDR2 FNYEAQ. As DNA, the CDR3 is TGTGCCAGCGGGCTAGCGGGGTCGGGTGAGCAGTACTTC. Residues: CASGLAGSGEQYF.

Worth noting for this clonotype: This may come from a read error, since a much larger clone is one base off. The chain has TRBV2 and TRBJ2-7; D might be TRBD2 (5 bases). The CDR3 is made up of 12 amino acids. Germline loops: CDR1 SNHLY, CDR2 FYNNEI. CDR3 region: CASTGRVYERYF. The CDR3 DNA is TGTGCCAGCACGGGAAGGGTCTACGAGCGGTACTTC.

The table lists this clonotype with a few counts. The chain recombines TRBV9 with TRBJ1-5; D possibly corresponds to TRBD1 (5 bases). Trimming removed 4 bases at V and 4 bases at J, with 12 bases between. The germline gives CDR1 SGDLS, CDR2 YYNGEE. The CDR3 loop spans 14 amino acids. The CDR3 sequence is CASSPWDGNQPQHF. The CDR3 region has the DNA TGTGCCAGCAGCCCTTGGGACGGTAATCAGCCCCAGCATTTT.

This clonotype has ten or more counts. This rearrangement joins TRBV6-5 to TRBJ1-2, with D possibly being TRBD1 (6 bases). The V end lost 2 bases, the J end lost 7 bases, and 17 bases lay between the germline ends. CDR3 length equals 15 residues. Looked up from germline, CDR1 is MNHEY and CDR2 is SVGAGI. CDR3 nucleotides: TGTGCCAGCAGTTACGTTGGGGGCGCGATGAGTGGCTACACCTTC. Amino acids: CASSYVGGAMSGYTF.

The chain has TRBV12-3 or TRBV12-4 and TRBJ1-2, with 7 nucleotides matching TRBD1. The CDR3 is made up of 14 amino acids. The V segment lost 5 bases and the J segment 8 bases; nucleotides outside the gene matches: 11. The CDR3: CASSPDRASSGYTF. CDR3 DNA: TGTGCCAGCAGTCCAGACAGGGCCTCGAGCGGCTACACCTTC.

The V gene is TRBV2, the J gene TRBJ2-5; D not resolved. The V gene's germline CDR1 is SNHLY and CDR2 FYNNEI. The V gene lost 6 bases and the J gene lost 4 bases, with 15 bases spanning the gap. The CDR3 totals 14 residues. The CDR3 nucleotides read TGTGCCAGCAGCCTTAGGATGTGGATAGAGACCCAGTACTTC. Its protein product is CASSLRMWIETQYF.

This clonotype was recorded at least ten times. The chain uses TRBV5-1 and TRBJ1-1; D unclear. V lost 0 bases, J lost 5 bases, and 11 bases lay in between. CDR3 length equals 14 residues. CDR1 and CDR2 from the germline V gene are SGHRS and YFSETQ. CDR3 residues: CASSLVSGRTEAFF. CDR3 DNA: TGCGCCAGCAGCTTGGTTTCCGGGCGGACTGAAGCTTTCTTT.

In DNA, the CDR3 is TGTGCCAGTAGTATAGACAGGGGCCCTTCCTACGAGCAGTACTTC. Amino acid sequence: CASSIDRGPSYEQYF. V and J are TRBV19 and TRBJ2-7, with D perhaps TRBD1 (6 bases). Germline CDR1 reads LNHDA; CDR2 reads SQIVND (reference sequence). Trimming took 0 bases from V and 1 from J, leaving 10 bases between them. The CDR3 spans 15 residues.

In this sample, this clonotype turned up many times. The chain is built from TRBV5-1 and TRBJ1-2; a possible D gene is TRBD1 (5 bases). CDR3 length: 13 amino acids. V was pared by 0 bases and J by 8 bases, with 11 bases between. The germline V gene has CDR1 SGHRS and CDR2 YFSETQ. The CDR3 reads CASSLDTGQGYTF. The CDR3 DNA is TGCGCCAGCAGCTTGGATACGGGGCAAGGCTACACCTTC.

This clonotype was counted once. Just one base apart from a much larger clone, this may be a read error. This rearrangement joins TRBV20-1 to TRBJ1-3; a weak D match, TRBD1 (6 bases). Germline V gene lookup returns CDR1 DFQATT and CDR2 SNEGSKA (reference sequence). The CDR3 length is 14 residues. Trimming took off 5 bases at V and 2 bases at J, with 13 bases between the two ends. Written as DNA, the CDR3 is TGCAGTGCTCTAAAACAGGGTCCTGGAAACACCATATATTTT. Its translation is CSALKQGPGNTIYF.

The V and J genes are TRBV2 and TRBJ2-2; no clear D. The CDR3 length is 13 residues. Germline values: CDR1 SNHLY, CDR2 FYNNEI. V lost 11 bases to trimming and J lost 3 bases, with 13 bases between them. The CDR3 DNA follows: TGTGCCGTTGGATCTGGGTACACCGGGGAGCTGTTTTTT. Its translation is CAVGSGYTGELFF.

At least ten counts were recorded for this clonotype. The chain is built from TRBV27 and TRBJ1-5; D remains unclear. The V and J ends lost 2 bases and 9 bases respectively, with 11 bases between them. This CDR3 is built from 13 residues. The germline V gene encodes CDR1 MNHEY and CDR2 SMNVEV (reference sequence). DNA of the CDR3: TGTGCCAGCAGTTTAAGGCGGAATTCGCCCCAGCATTTT. It is translated as CASSLRRNSPQHF.

A word on this clonotype: This may be a read error, as it is one base from a much larger clone. The chain joins TRBV29-1 to TRBJ2-7; tentative D call: TRBD2 (5 bases). Deletions cut 2 bases from V and 4 bases from J, with 18 bases between. CDR1 SQVTM and CDR2 ANQGSEA come from the germline V gene. This CDR3 comprises 15 residues. The CDR3 coding sequence is TGCAGCGTTGAAAGCCGGACTGGCAGAAAATACGAGCAGTACTTC. Protein sequence: CSVESRTGRKYEQYF.

This clonotype occurred many times. The rearrangement uses TRBV13 and TRBJ2-7; TRBD1 aligns across 9 bases. The V gene's germline CDR1 is PRHDT and CDR2 FYEKMQ (reference sequence). The CDR3 is made up of 14 amino acids. Germline trimming cut 5 bases from V and 2 bases from J; bases unmatched to any gene: 4. CDR3 protein: CASSHGTGTYEQYF. For the CDR3, the DNA is TGTGCCAGCAGCCACGGGACAGGGACCTACGAGCAGTACTTC.

In this sample, this clonotype turned up many times. The J gene is TRBJ2-7, the V gene TRBV24-1; TRBD2 matches at 12 bases. CDR1 and CDR2 (germline): KGHDR, SFDVKD. Trimming removed 11 bases from V and 5 bases from J; junction bases left unmatched: 12. The CDR3 totals 15 residues. The CDR3 bases are TGTGCCAGTACTAGCGGGGGGCCTGGCATGGACGAGCAGTACTTC. Translated: CASTSGGPGMDEQYF.

The V call is TRBV10-3, the J call TRBJ1-2; D is possibly TRBD1 (5 bases). Germline lookup yields CDR1 ENHRY and CDR2 SYGVKD. The CDR3 is 14 residues long. V dropped 10 bases and J dropped 7 bases, with 22 bases sitting between them. The CDR3 loop reads CASRDPGVLVGYTF. The CDR3, as DNA: TGTGCCAGCAGAGACCCGGGGGTCCTGGTTGGCTACACCTTC.

The chain joins TRBV7-2 to TRBJ2-7, with 10 nucleotides matching TRBD2. The J call could be wrong; TRBJ2-1 is a better fit for the DNA end. Germline V gives CDR1 SGHTA, CDR2 FQGNSA. The CDR3 has 17 amino acids. CDR3 loop: CASSLDGLAGAGDEQFF. CDR3 coding DNA: TGTGCCAGCAGCTTAGACGGGCTAGCGGGAGCCGGCGATGAGCAGTTCTTC.

This clonotype was detected ten times or more. This chain joins TRBV7-2 and TRBJ1-5, with D maybe TRBD1 (5 bases). CDR3 length: 15 amino acids. Germline loops: CDR1 SGHTA, CDR2 FQGNSA. Trimming pared 1 base from V and 6 bases from J, leaving 13 bases between. The CDR3 loop is CASSLDWGKAQPQHF. CDR3 nucleotide sequence: TGTGCCAGCAGCTTAGATTGGGGGAAAGCTCAGCCCCAGCATTTT. Together with reference TRBV7-2 and TRBJ1-5, the CDR3 gives the full variable domain: GAGVSQSPSNKVTEKGKDVELRCDPISGHTALYWYRQSLGQGLEFLIYFQGNSAPDKSGLPSDRFSAERTGGSVSTLTIQRTQQEDSAVYLCASSLDWGKAQPQHFGDGTRLSIL.

This clonotype appeared once. The V call is TRBV12-3 or TRBV12-4, the J call TRBJ2-7, with TRBD1 identical over 7 bases. Trimming at V came to 6 bases and at J to 5 bases, leaving 10 bases not matched to a gene. CDR3 length: 14 residues. CDR3 amino acids: CASRKPTGSHEQYF. In DNA, the CDR3 is TGTGCCAGCAGAAAACCGACAGGGAGCCACGAGCAGTACTTC.

Comments on this clonotype: A much more abundant neighbour one base away suggests this may be a read error. The gene calls are TRBV10-3 and TRBJ1-2, with D tentatively TRBD1 (5 bases). V gave up 4 bases and J gave up 4 bases, with 16 bases separating them. CDR1 and CDR2 from the germline V gene are ENHRY and SYGVKD. This CDR3 spans 15 amino acids. CDR3 residues: CAISVTGGFGYGYTF. The CDR3 DNA reads as TGTGCCATCAGTGTAACGGGGGGTTTTGGCTATGGCTACACCTTC.

The chain is built from TRBV7-3 and TRBJ2-7; the D gene is possibly TRBD1 (5 bases). Trimming cost V 4 bases and J 7 bases, with 14 bases left between them. Looked up from germline, CDR1 is SGHTA and CDR2 is FQGTGA. The CDR3 is made up of 13 amino acids. In nucleotides, the CDR3 is TGTGCCAGCAGCTCGGACGGACACAATGAGCAGTACTTC. It codes for CASSSDGHNEQYF. Full variable domain (rest looked up from reference TRBV7-3 and TRBJ2-7): GAGVSQTPSNKVTEKGKYVELRCDPISGHTALYWYRQSLGQGPEFLIYFQGTGAADDSGLPNDRFFAVRPEGSVSTLKIQRTERGDSAVYLCASSSDGHNEQYFGPGTRLTVT.